This record looks at one T cell receptor beta chain sequence and its context. Germline lookup yields CDR1 SEHNR and CDR2 FQNEAQ (reference sequence). This CDR3 comprises 15 residues. The V and J ends lost 5 bases and 1 base respectively, with 15 bases between them. These data come from a study of blood T cell repertoires in COVID-19. Assay: immunoSEQ multiplex PCR; the TCRdb copy retains only in-frame clones and omits some. The repertoire holds more than 45,000 clones, with around nine tenths as singletons. The chain is built from TRBV7-9 and TRBJ2-7; possibly TRBD1 for D (6 bases). Sequenced: peripheral blood. This TCR was recovered from a man in his 60s with active or convalescent COVID-19. Here the CDR3 reads CASSADRFLSYEQYF. The DNA of the CDR3 is TGTGCCAGCAGCGCCGACAGGTTCCTATCCTACGAGCAGTACTTC.